Below, 27 T cell receptor beta chains from the same sample are listed, as sequenced in a study of T cells in Graves' hyperthyroidism and ophthalmopathy. There were TCR beta CDR3 regions amplified from RNA transcripts. The HTBI set primed first-round TCR CDR3 RT-PCR. TCRdb reprocessed the multiplex PCR reads with MiXCR, giving one entry per CDR3 protein. The sample consists of a few hundred thousand distinct CDR3 sequences, roughly an eighth of them appearing once. Input material: blood. The receptor source for this set is a woman between 40 and 55 years old with Graves' ophthalmopathy.

This clonotype was counted at least ten times. The chain recombines TRBV11-3 with TRBJ2-5; tentative D call: TRBD2 (6 bases). CDR1 is SGHNT, CDR2 YENEEA, per germline. The V end was cut by 1 base, the J end by 7 bases, with 13 bases between. The CDR3 has 14 amino acids. The CDR3 bases are TGTGCCAGCAGCTTAGCGGGGGAAAAGGTGACCCAGTACTTC. Its translation: CASSLAGEKVTQYF.

The rearrangement uses TRBV5-1 and TRBJ2-3; 9 bases are shared with TRBD2. This CDR3 is 16 amino acids long. CDR1 is SGHRS, CDR2 YFSETQ, per germline. The ends lost 7 bases at V and 3 bases at J; junction bases unmatched: 12. The CDR3 DNA sequence: TGCGCCAGCTCTCTGACCGCCCTAGCGGGAACAGATACGCAGTATTTT. As protein: CASSLTALAGTDTQYF.

The chain recombines TRBV10-3 with TRBJ2-1, with D possibly TRBD2 on 5 matching bases. Trimming cost V 8 bases and J 10 bases, with 21 bases left between them. The CDR3 spans 14 residues. Per germline, CDR1 ENHRY and CDR2 SYGVKD. The CDR3 protein is CAIAEGSPSSEQFF. The CDR3 region has the DNA TGTGCCATCGCTGAGGGTAGTCCATCAAGCGAGCAGTTCTTC.

This clonotype was picked up many times. The V gene is TRBV2, the J gene TRBJ1-1; unclear D gene. V lost 4 bases to trimming and J lost 1 base, with 13 bases between them. CDR1 is SNHLY and CDR2 is FYNNEI in the germline V gene. CDR3 length: 15 residues. The CDR3 protein is CASSVLERRNTEAFF. DNA for the CDR3: TGTGCCAGCAGTGTCCTGGAGAGGAGGAACACTGAAGCTTTCTTT.

The chain uses TRBV5-1 and TRBJ1-2; D uncertain. V was shortened by 1 base and J by 9 bases, with 13 bases between the two germline ends. This CDR3 contains 13 residues. Per the germline V gene, CDR1 is SGHRS and CDR2 is YFSETQ. The DNA of the CDR3 is TGCGCCAGCAGCTTGAATTTAGATTCAAGCTACACCTTC. The encoded protein is CASSLNLDSSYTF. Variable domain in full (rest from reference TRBV5-1 and TRBJ1-2): KAGVTQTPRYLIKTRGQQVTLSCSPISGHRSVSWYQQTPGQGLQFLFEYFSETQRNKGNFPGRFSGRQFSNSRSEMNVSTLELGDSALYLCASSLNLDSSYTFGSGTRLTVV.

The table lists this clonotype with many counts. The chain uses TRBV13 and TRBJ2-5; tentatively, D is TRBD1 or TRBD2 (5 bases each). CDR3 length: 15 amino acids. Germline V CDR1 and CDR2: PRHDT, FYEKMQ (reference sequence). The V end lost 4 bases, the J end lost 4 bases, and 16 bases lay between the germline ends. Written as DNA, the CDR3 is TGTGCCAGCAGCTACAGGCGAGAGGGAAGAGAGACCCAGTACTTC. Amino acids: CASSYRREGRETQYF. Looking up the rest from reference TRBV13 and TRBJ2-5 gives the full variable domain: AAGVIQSPRHLIKEKRETATLKCYPIPRHDTVYWYQQGPGQDPQFLISFYEKMQSDKGSIPDRFSAQQFSDYHSELNMSSLELGDSALYFCASSYRREGRETQYFGPGTRLLVL.

Many counts were recorded for this clonotype. The rearrangement links TRBV13 to TRBJ2-2, with 10 positions matching TRBD1. The length of the CDR3 is 17 residues. The V segment lost 5 bases and the J segment 7 bases; nucleotides outside the gene matches: 13. Germline CDR1 PRHDT, CDR2 FYEKMQ (reference sequence). The CDR3 nucleotides read TGTGCCAGCAGCCGCGGACAGGGGGAAAGGGCAAGCGGGGAGCTGTTTTTT. It encodes CASSRGQGERASGELFF. Variable domain in full (rest from reference TRBV13 and TRBJ2-2): AAGVIQSPRHLIKEKRETATLKCYPIPRHDTVYWYQQGPGQDPQFLISFYEKMQSDKGSIPDRFSAQQFSDYHSELNMSSLELGDSALYFCASSRGQGERASGELFFGEGSRLTVL.

The chain carries TRBV12-3 or TRBV12-4 and TRBJ1-1, with TRBD1 matching 7 bases. J gave up 3 bases and V 3 bases, and 1 base lay outside the gene matches. The CDR3 is 13 amino acids. The CDR3 DNA reads as TGTGCCAGCAGTTTTACAGGGGACACTGAAGCTTTCTTT. Protein: CASSFTGDTEAFF.

This clonotype was counted many times. At one end, the junction sequence differs from germline, possibly due to a read error. The chain employs TRBV11-2 and TRBJ2-5, with D hard to call. Per the germline V gene, CDR1 is SGHAT and CDR2 is FQNNGV. The CDR3 spans 13 residues. The CDR3 region is CASSLMRQKTQYF. The CDR3 region has the DNA TGTGCCAGCAGCTTAATGCGCCAAAAGACCCAGTACTTC.

This clonotype was seen many times. The gene calls are TRBV7-9 and TRBJ2-7, with 7 bases aligning to TRBD1. V dropped 3 bases and J dropped 4; count of bases not matched to a gene: 9. Looked up from germline, CDR1 is SEHNR and CDR2 is FQNEAQ (reference sequence). The CDR3 totals 15 residues. CDR3 in DNA: TGTGCCAGCAGCTTCAGACAGGGAAAATTGTACGAGCAGTACTTC. This translates into CASSFRQGKLYEQYF.

Many counts were recorded for this clonotype. This sequence joins TRBV19 and TRBJ2-7; TRBD1 agrees at 12 bases. Germline values: CDR1 LNHDA, CDR2 SQIVND (reference sequence). This CDR3 region has 15 residues. With 4 bases clipped from V and 3 bases from J, the junction kept 4 bases outside the gene matches. CDR3 loop: CASSRGQGAYYEQYF. The CDR3 DNA follows: TGTGCCAGTAGTAGGGGACAGGGGGCTTACTACGAGCAGTACTTC.

In its sample, this clonotype was seen many times. The rearrangement joins TRBV6-1 to TRBJ2-3, with 8 bases identical to TRBD1. Losses at the gene ends were 6 bases for V and 1 base for J; bases not matched to a gene: 6. The CDR3 spans 15 residues. Germline assignment: CDR1 MNHNS and CDR2 SASEGT. Written as DNA, the CDR3 is TGTGCCAGCAGAGTCGAGACAGGGGGCACAGATACGCAGTATTTT. This sequence encodes CASRVETGGTDTQYF.

V usage is TRBV5-1 and J usage is TRBJ2-3; 10 bases are a match to TRBD1. The CDR3 loop spans 15 amino acids. Germline CDR1 and CDR2: SGHRS and YFSETQ. J gave up 3 bases and V 3 bases, and 4 bases lay outside the gene matches. The chain's CDR3 is CASSSGQGDTDTQYF. The CDR3 nucleotides read TGCGCCAGCAGCTCCGGACAGGGGGATACAGATACGCAGTATTTT. The whole variable domain, remainder taken from reference TRBV5-1 and TRBJ2-3, is KAGVTQTPRYLIKTRGQQVTLSCSPISGHRSVSWYQQTPGQGLQFLFEYFSETQRNKGNFPGRFSGRQFSNSRSEMNVSTLELGDSALYLCASSSGQGDTDTQYFGPGTRLTVL.

Concerning this clonotype: The conserved phenylalanine or tryptophan normally closing the CDR3 is absent here, so this likely arose from a read error. J is TRBJ2-7 and V is TRBV6-2 or TRBV6-3; TRBD2 matches at 8 bases. Germline V gene sequence: CDR1 MNHEY, CDR2 SVGEGT. Trimming cost V 5 bases and J 2 bases; bases outside gene matches: 5. The CDR3 extends over 14 amino acids. For the CDR3, the DNA is TGTGCCAGCAGTAAGCGGGGGTACGCCTACGAGCAGTACCTC. Translation gives CASSKRGYAYEQYL.

The chain recombines TRBV7-9 with TRBJ2-1; the match to TRBD2 covers 10 bases. Germline V CDR1 and CDR2: SEHNR, FQNEAQ (reference sequence). This CDR3 contains 15 residues. Losses at the gene ends were 8 bases for V and 8 bases for J; bases not matched to a gene: 12. The CDR3 sequence: CASPPLAGFFDEQFF. For the CDR3, the DNA is TGTGCCAGCCCCCCACTAGCGGGATTTTTCGATGAGCAGTTCTTC. The full variable domain, its missing parts supplied by reference TRBV7-9 and TRBJ2-1, is DTGVSQNPRHKITKRGQNVTFRCDPISEHNRLYWYRQTLGQGPEFLTYFQNEAQLEKSRLLSDRFSAERPKGSFSTLEIQRTEQGDSAMYLCASPPLAGFFDEQFFGPGTRLTVL.

This clonotype has a count of ten or more. The genes are TRBV7-2 and TRBJ2-5; TRBD2 agrees at 14 bases. CDR3 length equals 19 residues. V lost 1 base to trimming and J lost 3 bases; unmatched junction nucleotides: 10. The germline V gene encodes CDR1 SGHTA and CDR2 FQGNSA. The CDR3 DNA is TGTGCCAGCAGCTTAGGGTGGACTAGCGGGGGGCCCTTTAAAGAGACCCAGTACTTC. Protein sequence: CASSLGWTSGGPFKETQYF.

The V and J genes are TRBV5-8 and TRBJ2-7, with 8 bases identical to TRBD1. CDR1 is SGHTS and CDR2 is YDEGEE in the germline V gene. The CDR3 totals 13 residues. V was pared by 5 bases and J by 5 bases, with 6 bases of the junction left unmatched. This CDR3 reads CASRRTGTNEQYF. CDR3 in DNA: TGTGCCAGCAGACGGACAGGGACGAACGAGCAGTACTTC.

Turning to this clonotype: At one of its ends the junction is not consistent with the germline gene, which may arise from a read error. The V call is TRBV7-9, the J call TRBJ2-7, with a tentative D call TRBD1 (6 bases). Germline V CDR1 and CDR2: SEHNR, FQNEAQ (reference sequence). The CDR3 runs 13 residues. CDR3 sequence reads: CASSLLQGSEQYF. In nucleotides, the CDR3 is TGCGCCAGCAGCTTGTTACAGGGCAGCGAGCAGTACTTC.

The J gene is TRBJ1-1, the V gene TRBV19, with TRBD1 matching 10 bases. CDR3 size: 14 residues. From germline, CDR1 is LNHDA and CDR2 SQIVND (reference sequence). The J segment lost 7 bases and the V segment lost 8 bases, leaving 10 bases of the junction unmatched. The CDR3 coding sequence is TGTGCCAGTTCCATCCGGGACAGGGGAAGTGAAGCTTTCTTT. This gives the protein CASSIRDRGSEAFF.

The chain joins TRBV4-1 to TRBJ2-7, with 8 bases that match TRBD1. Germline V gene lookup returns CDR1 MGHRA and CDR2 YSYEKL. The CDR3 is 18 amino acids. The J segment lost 7 bases and the V segment lost 0 bases, leaving 17 bases of the junction unmatched. The DNA of the CDR3 is TGCGCCAGCAGCCAAGAGTACGGGCAGGGGGCGCAGGGTCGGGAGCAGTACTTC. Protein sequence: CASSQEYGQGAQGREQYF.

This clonotype was picked up many times. This chain joins TRBV24-1 and TRBJ2-3; perhaps TRBD2 as D (5 bases). The CDR3 is made up of 13 amino acids. V shed 3 bases and J shed 6 bases, with 9 bases lying between them. CDR1 is KGHDR, CDR2 SFDVKD, per germline. The CDR3 region has the DNA TGTGCCACCAGTGATGGACTGGGTGATACGCAGTATTTT. Encoded protein: CATSDGLGDTQYF.

The rearrangement links TRBV5-4 to TRBJ2-5, with TRBD2 identical over 9 bases. This CDR3 is 16 amino acids long. CDR1 is SGHNT and CDR2 is YYREEE in the germline V gene (reference sequence). The junction had 6 bases not matched to a gene; V was cut back by 1 base and J by 2 bases. The CDR3 coding sequence is TGTGCCAGCAGCTTGCGGGGCGGGAGGGGACAAGAGACCCAGTACTTC. Translating it yields CASSLRGGRGQETQYF.

This clonotype appeared many times. The J gene is TRBJ2-1, the V gene TRBV7-2, with 7 bases identical to TRBD1. The germline gives CDR1 SGHTA, CDR2 FQGNSA. J gave up 7 bases and V 2 bases, and 2 bases lay outside the gene matches. CDR3 size: 13 residues. The CDR3 DNA reads as TGTGCCAGCAGCTTAATACAGGGGAATGAGCAGTTCTTC. Its protein product is CASSLIQGNEQFF. Combining the CDR3 with reference TRBV7-2 and TRBJ2-1 gives the whole variable domain GAGVSQSPSNKVTEKGKDVELRCDPISGHTALYWYRQSLGQGLEFLIYFQGNSAPDKSGLPSDRFSAERTGGSVSTLTIQRTQQEDSAVYLCASSLIQGNEQFFGPGTRLTVL.

This clonotype was detected ten times or more. This chain links TRBV20-1 with TRBJ2-3; possible D gene TRBD2, 5 bases. Germline CDR1 reads DFQATT; CDR2 reads SNEGSKA (reference sequence). Trimming took 3 bases from V and 1 from J, leaving 26 bases between them. CDR3 size: 19 residues. CDR3 coding DNA: TGCAGTGCTAGTCCCTTGGCCGCCGAGAGCGGCCAAGGCACAGATACGCAGTATTTT. Encoded protein: CSASPLAAESGQGTDTQYF.

This clonotype was seen at least ten times. The DNA of the CDR3 is TGCGCCAGCAGCTTTTACAGTGGTAATGAGCAGTTCTTC. The encoded protein is CASSFYSGNEQFF. The V call is TRBV5-1, the J call TRBJ2-1, with unresolved D. Germline V lookup: CDR1 SGHRS, CDR2 YFSETQ. The CDR3 covers 13 residues. Trimming stripped 2 bases from V and 7 bases from J, with 10 bases between.

This clonotype was recorded many times. The CDR3 DNA sequence: TGTGCCAGCAGGCCAAGTACAGGGGGTGAGCAGTTCTTC. Translating gives CASRPSTGGEQFF. The chain uses TRBV6-1 and TRBJ2-1; TRBD1 matches at 8 bases. V shed 6 bases and J 9 bases; nucleotides not matched to a gene: 7. Looked up from germline, CDR1 is MNHNS and CDR2 is SASEGT. The CDR3 has 13 amino acids.

This clonotype was recorded a few times. The rearrangement uses TRBV5-5 and TRBJ2-7; 8 bases match TRBD1. This CDR3 region has 15 residues. Trimming cost V 0 bases and J 2 bases; bases outside gene matches: 4. Germline V lookup: CDR1 SGHKS, CDR2 YYEKEE (reference sequence). The CDR3 coding sequence is TGTGCCAGCAGCTTGGGTACAGGGGGGACCTACGAGCAGTACTTC. Protein product: CASSLGTGGTYEQYF.